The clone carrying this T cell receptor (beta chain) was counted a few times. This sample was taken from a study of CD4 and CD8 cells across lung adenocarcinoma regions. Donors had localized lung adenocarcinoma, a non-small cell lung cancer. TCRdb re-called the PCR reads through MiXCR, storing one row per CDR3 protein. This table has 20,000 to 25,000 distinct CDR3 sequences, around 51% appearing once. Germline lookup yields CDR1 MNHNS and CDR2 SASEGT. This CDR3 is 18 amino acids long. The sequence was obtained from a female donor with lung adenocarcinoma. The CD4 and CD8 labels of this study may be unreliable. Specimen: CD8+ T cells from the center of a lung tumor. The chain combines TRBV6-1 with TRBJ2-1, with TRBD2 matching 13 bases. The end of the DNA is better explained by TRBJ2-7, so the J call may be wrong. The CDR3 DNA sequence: TGTGCCAGCAGTGTAGGACTAGCGGGGGCTGTCTATTCCTACGAGCAGTACTTC. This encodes CASSVGLAGAVYSYEQYF.